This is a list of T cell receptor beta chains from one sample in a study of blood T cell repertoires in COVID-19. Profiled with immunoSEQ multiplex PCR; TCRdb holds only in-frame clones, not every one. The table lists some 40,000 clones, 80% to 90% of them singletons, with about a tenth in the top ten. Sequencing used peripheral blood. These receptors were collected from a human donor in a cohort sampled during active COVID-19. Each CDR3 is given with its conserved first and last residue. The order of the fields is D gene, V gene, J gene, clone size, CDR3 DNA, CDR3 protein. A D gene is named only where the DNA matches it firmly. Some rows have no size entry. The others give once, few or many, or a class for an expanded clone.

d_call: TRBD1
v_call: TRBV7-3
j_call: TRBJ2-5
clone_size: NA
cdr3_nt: TGTGCCAGCAGCAGGGACAGGTTGGAGACCCAGTACTTC
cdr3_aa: CASSRDRLETQYF

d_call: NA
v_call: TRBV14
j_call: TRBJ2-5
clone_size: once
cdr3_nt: TGTGCCAGCAGCCAAGATCGAACCTTACAGGGTCGGTACTTC
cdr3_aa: CASSQDRTLQGRYF

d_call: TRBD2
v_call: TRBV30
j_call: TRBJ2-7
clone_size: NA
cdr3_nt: TGTGCCTGGAGCGCGGGTCTAGCGGGTTACGAGCAGTACTTC
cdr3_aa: CAWSAGLAGYEQYF

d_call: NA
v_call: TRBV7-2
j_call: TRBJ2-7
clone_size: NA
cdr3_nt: TGTGCCAGCAGCTTAGACTCCCCCCGGTCCTACGAGCAGTACTTC
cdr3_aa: CASSLDSPRSYEQYF

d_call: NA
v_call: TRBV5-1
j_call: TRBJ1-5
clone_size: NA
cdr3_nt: TGCGCCAGCAGTCGGGACGGGGGTAATCAGCCCCAGCATTTT
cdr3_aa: CASSRDGGNQPQHF

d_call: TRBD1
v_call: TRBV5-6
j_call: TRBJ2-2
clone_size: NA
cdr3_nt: TGTGCCAGCAGTTCCTCCGGGACAGGGGTCACCGGGGAGCTGTTTTTT
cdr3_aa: CASSSSGTGVTGELFF

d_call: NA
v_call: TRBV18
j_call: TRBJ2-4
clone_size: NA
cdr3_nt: TGTGCCAGCTCACCAAACAGGGCCAAAAACATTCAGTACTTC
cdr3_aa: CASSPNRAKNIQYF

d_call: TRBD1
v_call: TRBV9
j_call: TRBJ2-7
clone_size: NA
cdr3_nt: TGTGCCAGCAGCTTAGGGACAGCTACCTACGAGCAGTACTTC
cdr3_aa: CASSLGTATYEQYF

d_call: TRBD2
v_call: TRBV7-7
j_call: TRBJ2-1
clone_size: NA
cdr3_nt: TGTGCTAGCAGCTCAGGGGGACTAGCGGGAAATGAGCAGTTCTTC
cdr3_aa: CASSSGGLAGNEQFF

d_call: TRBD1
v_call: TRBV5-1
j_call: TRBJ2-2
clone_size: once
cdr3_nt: TGCGCCAGCAGCTTGGCCGGGACAGTTGGCACCGGGGAGCTGTTTTTT
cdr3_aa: CASSLAGTVGTGELFF

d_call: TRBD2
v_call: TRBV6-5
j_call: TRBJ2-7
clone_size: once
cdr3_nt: TGTGCCAGCAGAGCCTATAGCGGGGGGCCGTACGAGCAGTACTTC
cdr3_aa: CASRAYSGGPYEQYF

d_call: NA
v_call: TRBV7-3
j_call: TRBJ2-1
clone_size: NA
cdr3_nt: TGTGCCAGCAGCCTGGACGGGAGTGGGAACTCCTACAATGAGCAGTTCTTC
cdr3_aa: CASSLDGSGNSYNEQFF

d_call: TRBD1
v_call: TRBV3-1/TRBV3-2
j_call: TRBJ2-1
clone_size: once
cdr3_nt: TGTGCCAGCAGCCAAAAGGGGGTGACAGGGGGCCGCTACAATGAGCAGTTCTTC
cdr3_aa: CASSQKGVTGGRYNEQFF

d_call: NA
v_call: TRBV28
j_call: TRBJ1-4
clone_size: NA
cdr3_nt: TGTGCCAGCAGTTTTGAGGGTTTGGGGATTAATGAAAAACTGTTTTTT
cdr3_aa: CASSFEGLGINEKLFF

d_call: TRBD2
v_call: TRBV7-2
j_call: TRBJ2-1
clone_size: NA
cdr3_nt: TGTGCCAGCAGCTTAGCTAAAGGACTAGCGGGAGTCTACAATGAGCAGTTCTTC
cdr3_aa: CASSLAKGLAGVYNEQFF

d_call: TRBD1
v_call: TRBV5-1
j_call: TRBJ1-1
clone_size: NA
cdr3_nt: TGCGCCAGCAGCAGGGGGACAGGCATCGCTGAAGCTTTCTTT
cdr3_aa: CASSRGTGIAEAFF

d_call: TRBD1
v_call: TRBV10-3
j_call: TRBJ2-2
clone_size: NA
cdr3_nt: TGTGCCATCAGAAGGGACAGGGCGAACACCGGGGAGCTGTTTTTT
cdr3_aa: CAIRRDRANTGELFF

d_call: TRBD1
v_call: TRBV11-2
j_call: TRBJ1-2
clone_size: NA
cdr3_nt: TGTGCCAGCAGCTCCCAGACAGGGGGGCGCGGTAGGGGTGGCTACACCTTC
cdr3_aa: CASSSQTGGRGRGGYTF

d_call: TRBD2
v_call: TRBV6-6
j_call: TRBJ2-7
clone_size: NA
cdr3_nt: TGTGCCACCCGGGGACTAGCGGGAGAGGCCGAGCAGTACTTC
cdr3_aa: CATRGLAGEAEQYF

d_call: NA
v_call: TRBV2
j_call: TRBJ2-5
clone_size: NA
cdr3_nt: TGTGCCAGCGGCGGCAGGGGTGCCCAAGAGACCCAGTACTTC
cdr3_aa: CASGGRGAQETQYF

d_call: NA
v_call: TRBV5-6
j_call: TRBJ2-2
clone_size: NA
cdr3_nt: TGTGCCAGCAGCTCACAGGGATCGGCCGGGGAGCTGTTTTTT
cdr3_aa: CASSSQGSAGELFF

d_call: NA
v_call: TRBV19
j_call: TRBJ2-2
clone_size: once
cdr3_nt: TGTGCCAGTAGACTCCAGGGAATGAACACCGGGGAGCTGTTTTTT
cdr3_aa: CASRLQGMNTGELFF

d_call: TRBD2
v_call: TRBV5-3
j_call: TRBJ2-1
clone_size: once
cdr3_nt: TGTGCCAGAAGCAAGACTAGCGGGAGCTCCTACAATGAGCAGTTCTTC
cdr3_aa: CARSKTSGSSYNEQFF

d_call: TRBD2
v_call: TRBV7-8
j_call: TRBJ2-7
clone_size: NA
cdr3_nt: TGTGCCAGCAGCTTAGGCCTAGCGGGAGTCGGGGAGCAGTACTTC
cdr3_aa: CASSLGLAGVGEQYF

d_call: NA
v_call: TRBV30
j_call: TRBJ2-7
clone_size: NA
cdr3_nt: TGTGCCTGGAGTCTTCGTGTCGAGCAGTACTTC
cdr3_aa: CAWSLRVEQYF

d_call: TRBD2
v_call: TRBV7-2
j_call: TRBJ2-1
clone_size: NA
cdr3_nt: TGTGCCAGCAGCCATGGACTAGCGTACAATGAGCAGTTCTTC
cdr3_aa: CASSHGLAYNEQFF

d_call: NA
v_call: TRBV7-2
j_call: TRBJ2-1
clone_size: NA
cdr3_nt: TGTGCCAGCAGCTTAGCGCGTCAGGCCCATGAGCAGTTCTTC
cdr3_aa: CASSLARQAHEQFF

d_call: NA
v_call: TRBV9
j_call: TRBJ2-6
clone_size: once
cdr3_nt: TGTGCCAGCAGCCTAGTTAACTCTGGGGCCAACGTCCTGACTTTC
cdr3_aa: CASSLVNSGANVLTF

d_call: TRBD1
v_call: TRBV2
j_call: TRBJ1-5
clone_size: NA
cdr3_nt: TGTGCCAGCAGCAGGAGGGGGACAGGAGAAAATCAGCCCCAGCATTTT
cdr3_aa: CASSRRGTGENQPQHF

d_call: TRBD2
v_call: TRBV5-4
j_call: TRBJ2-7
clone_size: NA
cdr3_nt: TGTGCCAGCAGCGAGTCCGGGACTAGTCTAGCGGGAGCCTTCTACGAGCAGTACTTC
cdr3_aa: CASSESGTSLAGAFYEQYF

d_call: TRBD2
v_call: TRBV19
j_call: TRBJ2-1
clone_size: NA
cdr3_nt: TGTGCCAGTAGTTCTGTTAGCGGGAGACCTAATGAGCAGTTCTTC
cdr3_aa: CASSSVSGRPNEQFF

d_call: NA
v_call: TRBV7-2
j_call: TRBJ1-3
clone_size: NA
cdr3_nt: TGTGCCAGCAGCTTAGCAGGGGGAGGGGCCAACACCATATATTTT
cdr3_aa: CASSLAGGGANTIYF

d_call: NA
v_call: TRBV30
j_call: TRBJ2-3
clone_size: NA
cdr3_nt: TGTGCCTGGCGACTGGGGGGCGCCGAATCAGGGGGGAGCACAGATACGCAGTATTTT
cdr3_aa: CAWRLGGAESGGSTDTQYF

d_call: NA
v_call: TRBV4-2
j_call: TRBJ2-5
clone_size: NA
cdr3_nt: TGTGCCAGCAGCCCCCGGGGGGCTGGGGAGACCCAGTACTTC
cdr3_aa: CASSPRGAGETQYF

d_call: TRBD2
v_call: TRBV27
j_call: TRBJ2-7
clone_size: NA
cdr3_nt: TGTGCCAGCAGCTCAGCGGGAGGGCCTCGAGAGCAGTACTTC
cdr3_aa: CASSSAGGPREQYF